This T cell receptor beta chain was captured by sequencing in a study of cytomegalovirus exposure and HLA in healthy donors. Germline CDR1 reads MDHEN; CDR2 reads SYDVKM. This CDR3 comprises 20 residues. The trim removed 5 bases at V and 4 bases at J, leaving 14 bases unmatched. Use of 60 Vbeta and 13 Jbeta primers characterized the PCR. The data were produced by immunoSEQ multiplex PCR, yet TCRdb's version contains in-frame clones alone and is incomplete. Its table lists around 140,000 clones. The clonotype was recovered from a woman in her forties or fifties in good health and CMV-seronegative. The sequencing sample was made of PBMCs. The chain joins TRBV28 to TRBJ2-2, with 15 bases lining up with TRBD2. CDR3 amino acids: CASSPWTSGRADLSTGELFF. CDR3 DNA: TGTGCCAGCAGTCCCTGGACTAGCGGGAGGGCCGACCTTAGCACCGGGGAGCTGTTTTTT. Using reference TRBV28 and TRBJ2-2 for the parts outside the CDR3, the full variable domain is DVKVTQSSRYLVKRTGEKVFLECVQDMDHENMFWYRQDPGLGLRLIYFSYDVKMKEKGDIPEGYSVSREKKERFSLILESASTNQTSMYLCASSPWTSGRADLSTGELFFGEGSRLTVL.